These T cell receptor beta chains were read from a single sample in a study of blood T cell repertoires in COVID-19. The repertoire was sequenced with immunoSEQ multiplex PCR; TCRdb's copy has only in-frame clones and lacks some. The table lists about 160,000 clones, 75% to 90% of them singletons. The specimen sequenced was PBMCs or T cells enriched from blood (not recorded which). These receptors all stem from a woman between 55 and 75 years old who had recovered from COVID-19. CDR3s include the opening cysteine and the closing phenylalanine or tryptophan. A D gene is named only where the DNA matches it firmly. A row's size may be missing; if present it is once, few, many or a size class.

abundance	v_gene	j_gene	d_gene	CDR3nt	CDR3aa
-	TRBV9	TRBJ1-2	-	TGTGCCAGCAGCGTAGCAGGGGACTATGGCTACACCTTC	CASSVAGDYGYTF
few	TRBV5-4	TRBJ1-2	-	TGTGCCAGCAGCTCAGGTGGGGCTGGCGGAAACTATGGCTACACCTTC	CASSSGGAGGNYGYTF
-	TRBV2	TRBJ1-3	-	TGTGCCAGCAGTGAAGCGGGGGGCTCTGGAAACACCATATATTTT	CASSEAGGSGNTIYF
-	TRBV5-6	TRBJ2-2	TRBD2	TGTGCCAGCAGCCCTCCCGGGGGGGCGCGCGGAACCGGGGAGCTGTTTTTT	CASSPPGGARGTGELFF
-	TRBV15	TRBJ2-3	-	TGTGCCACCAGCAGAGATAGTGCGGGGTGGGCAGATACGCAGTATTTT	CATSRDSAGWADTQYF
few	TRBV5-1	TRBJ2-4	-	TGCGCCAGCAGCAACCTGGACAGAATCAAAAACATTCAGTACTTC	CASSNLDRIKNIQYF
-	TRBV6-4	TRBJ1-2	TRBD1	TGTGCCAGCAGTGCCACCGGGACAGGAAACTATGGCTACACCTTC	CASSATGTGNYGYTF
-	TRBV27	TRBJ2-6	TRBD2	TGTGCCAGCAGCCAGCGGGGGATGTTAGGTTCTGGGGCCAACGTCCTGACTTTC	CASSQRGMLGSGANVLTF
-	TRBV5-1	TRBJ1-1	-	TGCGCCAGCAGCCCGGGACTAGACACTGAAGCTTTCTTT	CASSPGLDTEAFF
-	TRBV11-2	TRBJ2-2	TRBD1	TGTGCCAGCAGCTTATCAGGCGGGACAGGGCGGGAGCTGTTTTTT	CASSLSGGTGRELFF
-	TRBV27	TRBJ1-1	-	TGTGCCAGCAGTTTGTTCATGAACACTGAAGCTTTCTTT	CASSLFMNTEAFF
-	TRBV25-1	TRBJ1-6	-	TGTGCCAGCAGTCGGGACTTTAGGAATTCACCCCTCCACTTT	CASSRDFRNSPLHF
-	TRBV2	TRBJ2-3	TRBD2	TGTGCCAGCAGTCCCCAGAGGGGAGGGGACACAGATACGCAGTATTTT	CASSPQRGGDTDTQYF
-	TRBV12-3/TRBV12-4	TRBJ2-1	-	TGTGCCAGCAGCCGCGACAGCTACAATGAGCAGTTCTTC	CASSRDSYNEQFF
-	TRBV18	TRBJ2-1	TRBD1	TGTGCCAGCGCCGACCGGGACAGGGTCGATGAGCAGTTCTTC	CASADRDRVDEQFF